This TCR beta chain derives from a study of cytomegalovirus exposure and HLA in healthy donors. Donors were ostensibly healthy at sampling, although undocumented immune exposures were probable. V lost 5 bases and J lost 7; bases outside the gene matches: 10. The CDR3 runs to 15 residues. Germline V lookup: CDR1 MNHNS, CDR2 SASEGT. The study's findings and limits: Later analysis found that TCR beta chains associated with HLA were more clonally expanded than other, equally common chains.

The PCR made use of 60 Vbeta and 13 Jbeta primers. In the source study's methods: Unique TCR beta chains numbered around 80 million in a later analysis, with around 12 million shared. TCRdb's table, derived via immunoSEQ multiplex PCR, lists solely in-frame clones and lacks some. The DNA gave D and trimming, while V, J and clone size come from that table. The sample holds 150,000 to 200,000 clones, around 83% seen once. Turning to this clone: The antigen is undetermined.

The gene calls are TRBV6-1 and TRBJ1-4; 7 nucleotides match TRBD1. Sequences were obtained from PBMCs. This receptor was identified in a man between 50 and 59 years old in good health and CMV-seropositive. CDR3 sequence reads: CASSNRGSVSEKLFF. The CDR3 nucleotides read TGTGCCAGCAGTAACAGGGGTTCTGTTAGTGAAAAACTGTTTTTT.